This T cell receptor (beta chain) was observed in a study of blood T cell repertoires in COVID-19. The assay was immunoSEQ multiplex PCR, and TCRdb's table has in-frame clones only and misses some. Among some 200,000 clones listed, approximately 83% were seen once. The CDR3 loop spans 15 amino acids. The germline CDR1 and CDR2 sequences are MNHEY and SVGAGI. The junction had 6 bases not matched to a gene; V was cut back by 6 bases and J by 4 bases. The material sequenced was PBMCs or T cells enriched from blood (not recorded which). The receptor comes from a woman aged 40-49 years with acute COVID-19. The V gene is TRBV6-5, the J gene TRBJ1-6; 7 nucleotides match TRBD1. CDR3 residues: CASRKGQTYNSPLHF. Here the CDR3 DNA reads TGTGCCAGCAGAAAGGGACAGACTTATAATTCACCCCTCCACTTT.